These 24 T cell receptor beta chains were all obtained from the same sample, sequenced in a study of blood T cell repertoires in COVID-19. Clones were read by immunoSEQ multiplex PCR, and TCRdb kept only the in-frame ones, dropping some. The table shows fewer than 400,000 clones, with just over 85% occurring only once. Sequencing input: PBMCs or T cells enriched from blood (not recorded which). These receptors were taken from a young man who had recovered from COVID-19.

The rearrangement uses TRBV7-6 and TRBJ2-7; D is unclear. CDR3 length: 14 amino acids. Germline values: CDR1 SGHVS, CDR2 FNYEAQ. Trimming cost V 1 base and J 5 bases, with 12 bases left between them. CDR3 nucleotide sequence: TGTGCCAGCAGCTTAGGCCCCCATGGCAACGAGCAGTACTTC. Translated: CASSLGPHGNEQYF. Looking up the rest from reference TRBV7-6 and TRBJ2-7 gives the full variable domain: GAGVSQSPRYKVTKRGQDVALRCDPISGHVSLYWYRQALGQGPEFLTYFNYEAQQDKSGLPNDRFSAERPEGSISTLTIQRTEQRDSAMYRCASSLGPHGNEQYFGPGTRLTVT.

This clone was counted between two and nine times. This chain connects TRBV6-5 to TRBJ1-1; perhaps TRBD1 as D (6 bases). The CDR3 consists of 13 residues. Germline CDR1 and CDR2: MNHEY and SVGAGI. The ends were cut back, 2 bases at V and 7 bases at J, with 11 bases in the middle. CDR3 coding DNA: TGTGCCAGCAGTTACGAGGGGGGGAGTGAAGCTTTCTTT. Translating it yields CASSYEGGSEAFF.

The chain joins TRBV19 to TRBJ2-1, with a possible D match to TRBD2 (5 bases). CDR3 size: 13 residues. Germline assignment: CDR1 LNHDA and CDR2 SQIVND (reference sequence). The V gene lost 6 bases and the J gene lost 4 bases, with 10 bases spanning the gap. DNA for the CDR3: TGTGCCAGTAGATCGGGGTCTTACAATGAGCAGTTCTTC. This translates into CASRSGSYNEQFF.

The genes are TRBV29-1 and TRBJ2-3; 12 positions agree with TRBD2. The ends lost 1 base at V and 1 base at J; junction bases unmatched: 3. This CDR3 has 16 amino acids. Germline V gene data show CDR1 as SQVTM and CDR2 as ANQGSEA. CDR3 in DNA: TGCAGCGTTGAAGGGCGACTAGCGGGAGGCACAGATACGCAGTATTTT. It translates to CSVEGRLAGGTDTQYF.

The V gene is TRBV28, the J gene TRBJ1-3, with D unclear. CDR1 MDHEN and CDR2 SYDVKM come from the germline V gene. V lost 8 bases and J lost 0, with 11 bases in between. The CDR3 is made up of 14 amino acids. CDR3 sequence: CASGRAYSGNTIYF. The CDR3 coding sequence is TGTGCCAGCGGGCGGGCCTACTCTGGAAACACCATATATTTT.

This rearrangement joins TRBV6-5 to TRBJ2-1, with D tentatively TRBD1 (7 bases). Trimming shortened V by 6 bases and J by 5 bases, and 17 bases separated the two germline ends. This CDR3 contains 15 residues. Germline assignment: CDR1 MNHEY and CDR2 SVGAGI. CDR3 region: CASSRTRDRDNEQFF. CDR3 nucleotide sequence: TGTGCCAGCAGCCGTACGCGGGACAGAGACAATGAGCAGTTCTTC.

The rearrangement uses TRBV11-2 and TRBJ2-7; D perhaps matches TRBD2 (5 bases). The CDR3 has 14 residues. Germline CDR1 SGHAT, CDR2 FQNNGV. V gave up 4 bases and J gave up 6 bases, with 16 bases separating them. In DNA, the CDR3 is TGTGCCAGCAGCTACGTTGTAGGAGGACTCGAGCAGTACTTC. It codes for CASSYVVGGLEQYF.

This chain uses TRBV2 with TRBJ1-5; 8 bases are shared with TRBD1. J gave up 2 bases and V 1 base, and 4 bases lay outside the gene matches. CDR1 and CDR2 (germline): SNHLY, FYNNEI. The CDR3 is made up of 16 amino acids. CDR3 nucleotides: TGTGCCAGCAGTGAAGTACAGGGGGAAGGCAATCAGCCCCAGCATTTT. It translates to CASSEVQGEGNQPQHF.

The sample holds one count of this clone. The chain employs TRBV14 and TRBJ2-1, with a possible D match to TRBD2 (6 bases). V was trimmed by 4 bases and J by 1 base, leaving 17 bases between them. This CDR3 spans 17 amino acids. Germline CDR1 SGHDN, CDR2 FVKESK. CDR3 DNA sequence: TGTGCCAGCAGCCTGGGGGTAGCGGTTGGATCCTACAATGAGCAGTTCTTC. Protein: CASSLGVAVGSYNEQFF. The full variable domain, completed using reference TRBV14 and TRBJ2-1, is EAGVTQFPSHSVIEKGQTVTLRCDPISGHDNLYWYRRVMGKEIKFLLHFVKESKQDESGMPNNRFLAERTGGTYSTLKVQPAELEDSGVYFCASSLGVAVGSYNEQFFGPGTRLTVL.

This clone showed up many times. This chain's CDR3 is CASSSGPGDNSPLHF. CDR3 DNA: TGTGCCAGCAGTTCCGGCCCAGGGGATAATTCACCCCTCCACTTT. The genes are TRBV6-5 and TRBJ1-6; maybe TRBD1 (6 bases). V was cut by 4 bases and J by 5 bases, with 12 bases left in between. The CDR3 length is 15 residues. The germline CDR1 and CDR2 sequences are MNHEY and SVGAGI.

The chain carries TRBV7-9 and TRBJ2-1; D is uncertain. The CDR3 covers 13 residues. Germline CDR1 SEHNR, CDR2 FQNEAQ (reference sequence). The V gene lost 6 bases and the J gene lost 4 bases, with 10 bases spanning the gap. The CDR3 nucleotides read TGTGCCAGCAGTCCACAAAATTACAATGAGCAGTTCTTC. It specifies CASSPQNYNEQFF.

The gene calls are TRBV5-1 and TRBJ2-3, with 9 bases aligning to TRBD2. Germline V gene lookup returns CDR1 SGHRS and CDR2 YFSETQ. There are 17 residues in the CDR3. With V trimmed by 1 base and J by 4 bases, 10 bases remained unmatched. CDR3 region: CASSLWGLAETADTQYF. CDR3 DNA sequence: TGCGCCAGCAGCTTGTGGGGACTAGCTGAAACGGCAGATACGCAGTATTTT.

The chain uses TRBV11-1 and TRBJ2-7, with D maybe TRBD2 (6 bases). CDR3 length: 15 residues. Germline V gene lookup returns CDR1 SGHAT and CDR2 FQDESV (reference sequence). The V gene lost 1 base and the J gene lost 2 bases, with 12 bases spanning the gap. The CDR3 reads CASSLGSGETYEQYF. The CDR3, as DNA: TGTGCCAGCAGCTTAGGGTCGGGAGAAACCTACGAGCAGTACTTC. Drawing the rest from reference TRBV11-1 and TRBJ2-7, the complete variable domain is EAEVAQSPRYKITEKSQAVAFWCDPISGHATLYWYRQILGQGPELLVQFQDESVVDDSQLPKDRFSAERLKGVDSTLKIQPAELGDSAMYLCASSLGSGETYEQYFGPGTRLTVT.

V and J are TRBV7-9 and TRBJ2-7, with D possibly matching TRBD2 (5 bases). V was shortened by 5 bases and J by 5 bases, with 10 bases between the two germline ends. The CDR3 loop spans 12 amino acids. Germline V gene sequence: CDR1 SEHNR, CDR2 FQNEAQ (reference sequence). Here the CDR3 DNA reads TGTGCCAGCAGCCTTACTAGAGACGAGCAGTACTTC. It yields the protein CASSLTRDEQYF.

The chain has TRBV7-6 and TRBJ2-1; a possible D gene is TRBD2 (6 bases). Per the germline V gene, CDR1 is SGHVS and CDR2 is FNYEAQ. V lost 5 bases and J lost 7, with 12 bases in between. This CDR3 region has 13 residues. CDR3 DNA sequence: TGTGCCAGCAGCGTTGGGAGGAGGAATGAGCAGTTCTTC. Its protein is CASSVGRRNEQFF.

CDR3 in DNA: TGTGCCAGCAGTCGGTTAGGACAGGGGGACTATGGCTACACCTTC. This encodes CASSRLGQGDYGYTF. This chain uses TRBV27 with TRBJ1-2, with 10 bases aligning to TRBD1. The CDR3 is made up of 15 amino acids. V trimming: 5 bases; J trimming: 3 bases; junction bases outside the gene matches: 6. CDR1 MNHEY and CDR2 SMNVEV come from the germline V gene (reference sequence).

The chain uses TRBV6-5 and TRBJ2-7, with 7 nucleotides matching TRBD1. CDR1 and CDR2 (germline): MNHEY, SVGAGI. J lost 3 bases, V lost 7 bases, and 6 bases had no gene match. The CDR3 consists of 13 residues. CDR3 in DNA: TGTGCCAGCAAACCGGGACAGCGCTACGAGCAGTACTTC. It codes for CASKPGQRYEQYF.

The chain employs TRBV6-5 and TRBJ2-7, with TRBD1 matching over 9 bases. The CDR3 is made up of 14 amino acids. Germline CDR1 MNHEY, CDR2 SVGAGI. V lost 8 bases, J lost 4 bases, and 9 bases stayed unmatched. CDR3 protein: CASLSGTGPYEQYF. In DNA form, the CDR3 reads TGTGCCAGCCTATCCGGGACAGGGCCGTACGAGCAGTACTTC.

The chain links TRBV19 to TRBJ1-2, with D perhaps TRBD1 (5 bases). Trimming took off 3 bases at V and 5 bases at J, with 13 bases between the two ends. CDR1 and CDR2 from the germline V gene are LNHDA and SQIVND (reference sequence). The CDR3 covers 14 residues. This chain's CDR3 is CASSIGAMGYGYTF. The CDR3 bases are TGTGCCAGTAGTATTGGGGCGATGGGGTATGGCTACACCTTC. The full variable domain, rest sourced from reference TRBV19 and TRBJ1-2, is DGGITQSPKYLFRKEGQNVTLSCEQNLNHDAMYWYRQDPGQGLRLIYYSQIVNDFQKGDIAEGYSVSREKKESFPLTVTSAQKNPTAFYLCASSIGAMGYGYTFGSGTRLTVV.

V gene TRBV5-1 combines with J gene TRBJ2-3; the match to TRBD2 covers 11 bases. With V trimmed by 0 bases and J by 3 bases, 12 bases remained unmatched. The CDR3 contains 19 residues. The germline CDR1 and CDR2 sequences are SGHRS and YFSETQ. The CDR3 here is CASSLGISGRARSTDTQYF. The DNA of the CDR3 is TGCGCCAGCAGCTTGGGTATTAGCGGGAGGGCCAGATCAACAGATACGCAGTATTTT.

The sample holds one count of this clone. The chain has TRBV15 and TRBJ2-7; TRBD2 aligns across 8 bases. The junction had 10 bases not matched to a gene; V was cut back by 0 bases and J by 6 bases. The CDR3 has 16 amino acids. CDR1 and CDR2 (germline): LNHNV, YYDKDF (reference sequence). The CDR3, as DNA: TGTGCCACCAGCAGAGATAGGGGACTAGGGGAAGGCGAGCAGTACTTC. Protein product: CATSRDRGLGEGEQYF. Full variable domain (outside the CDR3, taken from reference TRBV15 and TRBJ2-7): DAMVIQNPRYQVTQFGKPVTLSCSQTLNHNVMYWYQQKSSQAPKLLFHYYDKDFNNEADTPDNFQSRRPNTSFCFLDIRSPGLGDTAMYLCATSRDRGLGEGEQYFGPGTRLTVT.

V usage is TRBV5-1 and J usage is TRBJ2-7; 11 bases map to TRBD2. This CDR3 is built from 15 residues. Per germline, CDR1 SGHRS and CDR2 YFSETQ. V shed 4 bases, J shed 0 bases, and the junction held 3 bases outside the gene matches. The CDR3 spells CASSGGLAVSYEQYF. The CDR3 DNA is TGCGCCAGCAGCGGGGGACTAGCGGTCTCCTACGAGCAGTACTTC. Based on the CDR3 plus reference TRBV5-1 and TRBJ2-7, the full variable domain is KAGVTQTPRYLIKTRGQQVTLSCSPISGHRSVSWYQQTPGQGLQFLFEYFSETQRNKGNFPGRFSGRQFSNSRSEMNVSTLELGDSALYLCASSGGLAVSYEQYFGPGTRLTVT.

The CDR3 DNA reads TGTGCCAGCAGCCTTGGACGGGACAGGGGGACTTTC. This gives the protein CASSLGRDRGTF. The chain recombines TRBV3-1 (or the pseudogene TRBV3-2) with TRBJ2-6; 10 nucleotides line up with TRBD1. V trimming: 4 bases; J trimming: 18 bases; junction bases outside the gene matches: 6. The CDR3 runs to 12 residues. The germline V gene has CDR1 LGHDT and CDR2 YNNKEL (reference sequence).

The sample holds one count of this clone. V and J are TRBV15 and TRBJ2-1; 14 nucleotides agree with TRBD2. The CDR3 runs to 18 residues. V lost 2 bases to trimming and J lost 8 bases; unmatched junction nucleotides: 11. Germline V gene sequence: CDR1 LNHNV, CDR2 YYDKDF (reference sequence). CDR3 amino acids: CATSRSLGTSGSIYEQFF. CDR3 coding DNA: TGTGCCACCAGCAGATCCCTGGGGACTAGCGGGAGTATCTATGAGCAGTTCTTC.